Below are 14 T cell receptor beta chains sequenced from a single sample in a study of T cell responses to AZD1222 COVID-19 vaccine. The data were produced by immunoSEQ multiplex PCR, yet TCRdb's version contains in-frame clones alone and is incomplete. The sample has over 140,000 clones; roughly 92% are singletons. The sample was peripheral blood, taken on day 0 of AZD1222 vaccination. Receptors were obtained from an adult in good health.

The CDR3 DNA follows: TGTGCCAGCAGTTCGGACAGGTGGCATGGCTACACCTTC. This gives the protein CASSSDRWHGYTF. V and J are TRBV28 and TRBJ1-2; TRBD1 aligns across 7 bases. Germline V gene lookup returns CDR1 MDHEN and CDR2 SYDVKM. With V trimmed by 4 bases and J by 6 bases, 5 bases remained unmatched. This CDR3 has 13 residues.

The rearrangement links TRBV5-1 to TRBJ2-1, with 10 nucleotides matching TRBD2. This CDR3 has 16 amino acids. Germline V gene data show CDR1 as SGHRS and CDR2 as YFSETQ. V lost 4 bases and J lost 6; bases outside the gene matches: 10. The CDR3 DNA reads TGCGCCAGCAGCCGACTCAGCGGGGGGGCGGCCAATGAGCAGTTCTTC. This translates into CASSRLSGGAANEQFF. Drawing the rest from reference TRBV5-1 and TRBJ2-1, the complete variable domain is KAGVTQTPRYLIKTRGQQVTLSCSPISGHRSVSWYQQTPGQGLQFLFEYFSETQRNKGNFPGRFSGRQFSNSRSEMNVSTLELGDSALYLCASSRLSGGAANEQFFGPGTRLTVL.

This sequence joins TRBV18 and TRBJ1-4; the D gene is possibly TRBD1 (5 bases). The CDR3 is made up of 15 amino acids. The ends were cut back, 6 bases at V and 5 bases at J, with 16 bases in the middle. Germline CDR1 reads KGHSH; CDR2 reads LQKENI. This CDR3 is CASSRAGPRNEKLFF. The CDR3 DNA reads TGTGCCAGCTCCCGGGCGGGACCCAGGAATGAAAAACTGTTTTTT.

This chain joins TRBV19 and TRBJ1-6; possible D gene TRBD1, 6 bases. CDR3 length: 14 amino acids. The germline CDR1 and CDR2 sequences are LNHDA and SQIVND (reference sequence). Trimming took off 5 bases at V and 7 bases at J, with 12 bases between the two ends. This chain's CDR3 is CASSVGQSNSPLHF. The CDR3 coding sequence is TGTGCCAGTAGTGTCGGACAGAGCAATTCACCCCTCCACTTT.

The genes are TRBV6-6 and TRBJ1-5; tentatively, D is TRBD1 (5 bases). Germline loops: CDR1 MNHNY, CDR2 SVGAGI (reference sequence). CDR3 size: 13 residues. V lost 9 bases and J lost 4, with 13 bases in between. The CDR3 DNA reads as TGTGCCAGTGGAGGGGACCTGAATCAGCCCCAGCATTTT. Amino acids: CASGGDLNQPQHF.

The chain combines TRBV9 with TRBJ2-2; the D call may be TRBD1 or TRBD2 (5 bases each). V was pared by 0 bases and J by 5 bases, with 11 bases between. This CDR3 has 15 amino acids. Germline CDR1 and CDR2: SGDLS and YYNGEE. The CDR3 protein is CASSVVSGGTGELFF. The CDR3 nucleotides read TGTGCCAGCAGCGTAGTATCTGGGGGAACCGGGGAGCTGTTTTTT.

The chain links TRBV7-9 to TRBJ2-2, with 7 positions matching TRBD2. The CDR3 is made up of 17 amino acids. Trimming at V came to 3 bases and at J to 1 base, leaving 8 bases not matched to a gene. Germline CDR1 SEHNR, CDR2 FQNEAQ (reference sequence). The CDR3 sequence: CASSLGGRTENTGELFF. Here the CDR3 DNA reads TGTGCCAGCAGCTTGGGGGGGAGGACGGAGAACACCGGGGAGCTGTTTTTT. The whole variable domain, remainder taken from reference TRBV7-9 and TRBJ2-2, is DTGVSQNPRHKITKRGQNVTFRCDPISEHNRLYWYRQTLGQGPEFLTYFQNEAQLEKSRLLSDRFSAERPKGSFSTLEIQRTEQGDSAMYLCASSLGGRTENTGELFFGEGSRLTVL.

The chain employs TRBV11-2 and TRBJ1-1; D is unresolved. V lost 4 bases and J 3 bases, leaving 12 bases between the germline ends. From germline, CDR1 is SGHAT and CDR2 FQNNGV. This CDR3 spans 14 amino acids. The CDR3 protein is CASSSLHRYTEAFF. The CDR3 region has the DNA TGTGCCAGCAGCTCCCTCCACAGATACACTGAAGCTTTCTTT. Filled out from reference TRBV11-2 and TRBJ1-1, the complete variable domain reads EAGVAQSPRYKIIEKRQSVAFWCNPISGHATLYWYQQILGQGPKLLIQFQNNGVVDDSQLPKDRFSAERLKGVDSTLKIQPAKLEDSAVYLCASSSLHRYTEAFFGQGTRLTVV.

The chain employs TRBV18 and TRBJ1-5, with a possible D match to TRBD1 (5 bases). Between the trimmed V and J ends, which lost 4 bases and 5 bases, there was a span of 9 bases. Per the germline V gene, CDR1 is KGHSH and CDR2 is LQKENI. The CDR3 is made up of 13 amino acids. The CDR3 DNA is TGTGCCAGCTCACAGCAGGGCGATCAGCCCCAGCATTTT. Encoded protein: CASSQQGDQPQHF.

This clone showed up just once. The V and J genes are TRBV6-6 and TRBJ2-7, with D unclear. V shed 6 bases and J shed 3 bases, with 15 bases lying between them. There are 14 residues in the CDR3. Germline CDR1 reads MNHNY; CDR2 reads SVGAGI (reference sequence). The CDR3 region has the DNA TGTGCCAGCAGCCTAAGTCAGGTGGACTACGAGCAGTACTTC. Encoded protein: CASSLSQVDYEQYF.

The rearrangement uses TRBV6-4 and TRBJ2-1; TRBD2 matches 7 bases. V shed 2 bases and J 8 bases; nucleotides not matched to a gene: 6. Germline V lookup: CDR1 MRHNA, CDR2 SNTAGT. The CDR3 is made up of 14 amino acids. The CDR3 coding sequence is TGTGCCAGCAGTGACGGGGGAGGGCCCTATGAGCAGTTCTTC. Amino acid sequence: CASSDGGGPYEQFF.

The chain carries TRBV6-5 and TRBJ1-2, with 10 bases lining up with TRBD1. The CDR3 spans 15 residues. The V gene's germline CDR1 is MNHEY and CDR2 SVGAGI. Trimming removed 7 bases from V and 5 bases from J; junction bases left unmatched: 10. CDR3 protein: CASTTGQGVIYGYTF. The CDR3, as DNA: TGTGCCAGCACCACTGGACAGGGGGTAATTTATGGCTACACCTTC.

The CDR3 DNA reads TGTGCCAGCCGGGAGGGACCCGTCGGGGAGCTGTTTTTT. Translating it yields CASREGPVGELFF. V and J are TRBV28 and TRBJ2-2; 8 bases are a match to TRBD2. Per germline, CDR1 MDHEN and CDR2 SYDVKM. This CDR3 is built from 13 residues. J gave up 7 bases and V 8 bases, and 6 bases lay outside the gene matches.

The chain combines TRBV4-2 with TRBJ1-1; D call uncertain. CDR1 and CDR2 (germline): LGHNA, YNFKEQ. V gave up 4 bases and J gave up 1 base, with 19 bases separating them. This CDR3 has 17 residues. The chain's CDR3 is CASSPRGREFTNTEAFF. In nucleotides, the CDR3 is TGTGCCAGCAGCCCCCGCGGACGGGAGTTCACGAACACTGAAGCTTTCTTT.